Sequencing of this T cell receptor beta chain was carried out in a study of regulatory T cells in long-lasting Graves disease. The time point was: newly diagnosed GD, antithyroid drugs for less than 3 months. RNA isolated from PBMCs was used to make the TCR library. Combining iRepertoire HTBI primers with Arm-PCR of CDR3 regions, the authors built TCR beta libraries. TCRdb redid the calling of the multiplex PCR reads with MiXCR, one entry per CDR3 protein. The sample comprises fewer than 550,000 distinct CDR3 sequences, roughly 16% of which are singletons, and just under 25% rests with the top ten. There are 15 residues in the CDR3. Trimming pared 7 bases from V and 8 bases from J, leaving 20 bases between. Germline lookup yields CDR1 MNHNS and CDR2 SASEGT. In this sample, this clonotype turned up a few times. The same specimen was also included in a second study, on T cells in Graves' hyperthyroidism and ophthalmopathy. From that study: Stable disease denoted Graves' hyperthyroidism without ophthalmopathy progression within 18 months. RT-PCR in the first round (using the HTBI primer set) targeted the TCR CDR3.

This TCR derives from a woman aged 35-60 years with Graves disease. V and J are TRBV6-1 and TRBJ1-4, with TRBD1 as a possible D gene (5 bases). Specimen: peripheral blood mononuclear cells (PBMCs), collected at new diagnosis, from a patient treated with antithyroid drugs. DNA of the CDR3: TGTGCCAGCAAACACCTGGGGCAGGGTGGCGAAAAACTGTTTTTT. Translated, it gives CASKHLGQGGEKLFF.